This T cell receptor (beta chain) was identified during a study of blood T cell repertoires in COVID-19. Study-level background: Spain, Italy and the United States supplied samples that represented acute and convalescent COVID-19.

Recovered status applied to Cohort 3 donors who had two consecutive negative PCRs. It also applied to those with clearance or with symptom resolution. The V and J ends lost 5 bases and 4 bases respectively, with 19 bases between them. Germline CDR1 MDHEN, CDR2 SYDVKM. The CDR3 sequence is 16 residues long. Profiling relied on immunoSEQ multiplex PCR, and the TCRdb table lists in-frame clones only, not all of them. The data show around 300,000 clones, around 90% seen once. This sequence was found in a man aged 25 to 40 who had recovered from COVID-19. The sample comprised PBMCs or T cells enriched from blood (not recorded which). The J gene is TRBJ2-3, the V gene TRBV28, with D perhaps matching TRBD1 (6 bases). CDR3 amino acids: CASSPLTGKVADTQYF. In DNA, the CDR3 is TGTGCCAGCAGTCCGCTGACAGGTAAAGTCGCAGATACGCAGTATTTT. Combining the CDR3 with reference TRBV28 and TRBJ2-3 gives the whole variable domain DVKVTQSSRYLVKRTGEKVFLECVQDMDHENMFWYRQDPGLGLRLIYFSYDVKMKEKGDIPEGYSVSREKKERFSLILESASTNQTSMYLCASSPLTGKVADTQYFGPGTRLTVL.